A single sample gave rise to the 23 T cell receptor beta chains below, sequenced in a study of T cell responses to AZD1222 COVID-19 vaccine. The data were produced by immunoSEQ multiplex PCR, yet TCRdb's version contains in-frame clones alone and is incomplete. In the table there are about 140,000 clones, roughly 92% of which are singletons. This specimen was peripheral blood, taken on day 0 of AZD1222 vaccination. These receptors were taken from an adult in good health.

The chain is built from TRBV2 and TRBJ1-2; 9 bases match TRBD1. CDR1 and CDR2 from the germline V gene are SNHLY and FYNNEI. J lost 12 bases, V lost 4 bases, and 6 bases had no gene match. The CDR3 contains 12 residues. CDR3 DNA sequence: TGTGCCAGCAGTGCGGGACAGGGAGCGAACACCTTC. This sequence encodes CASSAGQGANTF.

This clone was recorded once. The chain uses TRBV6-6 and TRBJ1-3, with D uncertain. Between the trimmed V and J ends, which lost 6 bases and 0 bases, there was a span of 9 bases. Germline-derived CDR1 and CDR2 are MNHNY and SVGAGI (reference sequence). The CDR3 sequence is 14 residues long. The CDR3 loop is CASRADNSGNTIYF. The CDR3 DNA reads TGTGCCAGCAGGGCCGACAACTCTGGAAACACCATATATTTT.

The sample holds one count of this clone. The chain uses TRBV11-2 and TRBJ1-1; tentative D call: TRBD1 (5 bases). V shed 1 base and J shed 4 bases, with 10 bases lying between them. This CDR3 has 14 amino acids. Germline loops: CDR1 SGHAT, CDR2 FQNNGV. The CDR3 nucleotides read TGTGCCAGCAGCTTAGGACCAGGGTCCACTGAAGCTTTCTTT. It yields the protein CASSLGPGSTEAFF.

CDR3: CASTFGGDGNQPQHF. The CDR3 nucleotides are TGTGCCAGCACTTTTGGGGGGGATGGCAATCAGCCCCAGCATTTT. The chain recombines TRBV6-5 with TRBJ1-5, with D maybe TRBD1 (5 bases). The CDR3 runs to 15 residues. The germline CDR1 and CDR2 sequences are MNHEY and SVGAGI. The ends were cut back, 7 bases at V and 2 bases at J, with 15 bases in the middle.

The chain uses TRBV7-9 and TRBJ1-6, with D tentatively TRBD1 (6 bases). V was cut by 5 bases and J by 8 bases, with 10 bases left in between. Germline CDR1 reads SEHNR; CDR2 reads FQNEAQ (reference sequence). This CDR3 region has 13 residues. CDR3 nucleotides: TGTGCCAGCAGCCCCAGACAGGATTCACCCCTCCACTTT. Protein product: CASSPRQDSPLHF.

Only one count was recorded for this clone. This chain joins TRBV6-5 and TRBJ2-5; D possibly corresponds to TRBD1 (6 bases). The CDR3 runs 14 residues. V was trimmed by 6 bases and J by 8 bases, leaving 19 bases between them. Germline V gene sequence: CDR1 MNHEY, CDR2 SVGAGI. The DNA of the CDR3 is TGTGCCAGCAGGGATAGACAGGTTCCTCTCACCCAGTACTTC. Translating it yields CASRDRQVPLTQYF.

CDR3: CASSQELVRGDTEAFF. CDR3 sequence (DNA): TGTGCCAGCAGCCAAGAATTGGTCCGGGGTGACACTGAAGCTTTCTTT. J is TRBJ1-1 and V is TRBV4-2, with D hard to call. V lost 0 bases, J lost 3 bases, and 14 bases lay in between. The CDR3 is 16 residues long. Germline V gene data show CDR1 as LGHNA and CDR2 as YNFKEQ.

The chain links TRBV14 to TRBJ1-3, with D unclear. This CDR3 is 14 amino acids long. CDR1 is SGHDN and CDR2 is FVKESK in the germline V gene. V shed 3 bases and J shed 4 bases, with 10 bases lying between them. CDR3 residues: CASSQSWQGNTIYF. The DNA of the CDR3 is TGTGCCAGCAGCCAGAGTTGGCAGGGAAACACCATATATTTT. Full variable domain (missing parts from reference TRBV14 and TRBJ1-3): EAGVTQFPSHSVIEKGQTVTLRCDPISGHDNLYWYRRVMGKEIKFLLHFVKESKQDESGMPNNRFLAERTGGTYSTLKVQPAELEDSGVYFCASSQSWQGNTIYFGEGSWLTVV.

This clone appeared once. This chain connects TRBV19 to TRBJ1-1; weak D call: TRBD1 (6 bases). With 4 bases removed from V and 0 bases from J, the gap between germline ends came to 15 bases. This CDR3 is built from 16 residues. Germline V gene sequence: CDR1 LNHDA, CDR2 SQIVND (reference sequence). DNA for the CDR3: TGTGCCAGTAGTAGTAGAGAGGACAGATTGAACACTGAAGCTTTCTTT. Protein product: CASSSREDRLNTEAFF.

This clone was seen just once. V is TRBV7-9 and J is TRBJ1-5; no clear D. The CDR3 has 12 residues. Trimming left V 1 base short and J 5 bases short, with 3 bases between. Germline assignment: CDR1 SEHNR and CDR2 FQNEAQ (reference sequence). The chain's CDR3 is CASSLGDQPQHF. The CDR3, as DNA: TGTGCCAGCAGCTTAGGGGATCAGCCCCAGCATTTT. The whole variable domain, filled in from reference TRBV7-9 and TRBJ1-5, reads DTGVSQNPRHKITKRGQNVTFRCDPISEHNRLYWYRQTLGQGPEFLTYFQNEAQLEKSRLLSDRFSAERPKGSFSTLEIQRTEQGDSAMYLCASSLGDQPQHFGDGTRLSIL.

This clone was seen just once. J is TRBJ1-2 and V is TRBV19; D might be TRBD1 (5 bases). The CDR3 extends over 15 amino acids. V was pared by 4 bases and J by 3 bases, with 15 bases between. Germline CDR1 LNHDA, CDR2 SQIVND (reference sequence). This CDR3 reads CASSKGLTVYYGYTF. The CDR3 coding sequence is TGTGCCAGTAGTAAGGGGCTGACAGTATACTATGGCTACACCTTC.

J is TRBJ2-7 and V is TRBV7-2; 8 bases align to TRBD1. There are 14 residues in the CDR3. CDR1 SGHTA and CDR2 FQGNSA come from the germline V gene. Losses at the gene ends were 1 base for V and 1 base for J; bases not matched to a gene: 0. The CDR3 protein is CASSLGTGSYEQYF. In DNA, the CDR3 is TGTGCCAGCAGCTTAGGGACAGGGTCCTACGAGCAGTACTTC.

This chain links TRBV19 with TRBJ1-4; D unresolved. Trimming pared 4 bases from V and 0 bases from J, leaving 9 bases between. The V gene's germline CDR1 is LNHDA and CDR2 SQIVND (reference sequence). This CDR3 is built from 15 residues. CDR3 sequence reads: CASSTSSSTNEKLFF. CDR3 coding DNA: TGTGCCAGTAGTACGTCTAGTTCAACTAATGAAAAACTGTTTTTT.

V and J are TRBV24-1 and TRBJ2-5; 7 nucleotides match TRBD2. Germline V gene lookup returns CDR1 KGHDR and CDR2 SFDVKD. Unmatched junction bases numbered 5, after V lost 9 bases and J lost 2 bases. The CDR3 consists of 13 residues. CDR3 in amino acids: CATGLAVQETQYF. As DNA, the CDR3 is TGTGCCACCGGGCTAGCGGTTCAAGAGACCCAGTACTTC.

The chain employs TRBV2 and TRBJ1-1, with unresolved D. Trimming left V 7 bases short and J 0 bases short, with 9 bases between. Germline CDR1 is SNHLY and CDR2 is FYNNEI. This CDR3 region has 13 residues. This CDR3 reads CASTTDMNTEAFF. The CDR3, as DNA: TGTGCCAGCACAACAGACATGAACACTGAAGCTTTCTTT.

This clone was counted a few times. J is TRBJ2-7 and V is TRBV20-1; tentatively, D is TRBD2 (5 bases). The CDR3 is made up of 11 amino acids. The V and J ends lost 1 base and 6 bases respectively, with 7 bases between them. CDR1 and CDR2 (germline): DFQATT, SNEGSKA (reference sequence). Written as DNA, the CDR3 is TGCAGTGCTAGAGGAGGAGGCGAGCAGTACTTC. The encoded protein is CSARGGGEQYF.

This clone was observed a few times. The chain employs TRBV28 and TRBJ2-5; no clear D. The ends were cut back, 6 bases at V and 2 bases at J, with 1 base in the middle. This CDR3 contains 10 residues. Germline-derived CDR1 and CDR2 are MDHEN and SYDVKM. CDR3 sequence: CASRQETQYF. DNA for the CDR3: TGTGCCAGCAGGCAAGAGACCCAGTACTTC.

The chain couples TRBV7-9 to TRBJ1-3; D is unclear. V lost 0 bases and J 0 bases, leaving 6 bases between the germline ends. This CDR3 contains 15 residues. Germline V CDR1 and CDR2: SEHNR, FQNEAQ (reference sequence). Here the CDR3 reads CASSLADFSGNTIYF. CDR3 DNA: TGTGCCAGCAGCTTAGCGGACTTCTCTGGAAACACCATATATTTT.

V is TRBV9 and J is TRBJ2-7, with a tentative D call TRBD2 (5 bases). Germline V gives CDR1 SGDLS, CDR2 YYNGEE. With 0 bases removed from V and 5 bases from J, the gap between germline ends came to 12 bases. The CDR3 covers 14 residues. This CDR3 is CASSVGHPLDEQYF. CDR3 DNA: TGTGCCAGCAGCGTAGGGCACCCACTAGACGAGCAGTACTTC.

This chain links TRBV19 with TRBJ2-5; TRBD2 is a possible D gene (7 bases). This CDR3 region has 15 residues. Germline lookup yields CDR1 LNHDA and CDR2 SQIVND (reference sequence). Trimming shortened V by 8 bases and J by 1 base, and 17 bases separated the two germline ends. For the CDR3, the DNA is TGTGCCAGTCGGGTCGGGGGGCGAGCCCAAGAGACCCAGTACTTC. Its translation is CASRVGGRAQETQYF.

The CDR3 DNA is TGCAGCGTGGTTGGGGGGGAGAGGGACGAGCAGTACTTC. This translates into CSVVGGERDEQYF. V gene TRBV29-1 combines with J gene TRBJ2-7; 7 positions match TRBD2. Germline CDR1 is SQVTM and CDR2 is ANQGSEA. The CDR3 extends over 13 amino acids. Trimming cost V 6 bases and J 5 bases; bases outside gene matches: 10.

The chain links TRBV9 to TRBJ1-1; the D is unclear. This CDR3 region has 13 residues. Trimming stripped 7 bases from V and 1 base from J, with 11 bases between. Germline V gives CDR1 SGDLS, CDR2 YYNGEE. The CDR3 DNA sequence: TGTGCCAGCTCTATCTGGGGGAACACTGAAGCTTTCTTT. It encodes CASSIWGNTEAFF.

This clone has only one observation. This rearrangement joins TRBV2 to TRBJ1-5; the match to TRBD1 covers 7 bases. Germline CDR1 SNHLY, CDR2 FYNNEI. The ends lost 6 bases at V and 0 bases at J; junction bases unmatched: 5. The CDR3 totals 15 residues. CDR3 in DNA: TGTGCCAGCAGGGGGACAGAATATAGCAATCAGCCCCAGCATTTT. Amino acids: CASRGTEYSNQPQHF.